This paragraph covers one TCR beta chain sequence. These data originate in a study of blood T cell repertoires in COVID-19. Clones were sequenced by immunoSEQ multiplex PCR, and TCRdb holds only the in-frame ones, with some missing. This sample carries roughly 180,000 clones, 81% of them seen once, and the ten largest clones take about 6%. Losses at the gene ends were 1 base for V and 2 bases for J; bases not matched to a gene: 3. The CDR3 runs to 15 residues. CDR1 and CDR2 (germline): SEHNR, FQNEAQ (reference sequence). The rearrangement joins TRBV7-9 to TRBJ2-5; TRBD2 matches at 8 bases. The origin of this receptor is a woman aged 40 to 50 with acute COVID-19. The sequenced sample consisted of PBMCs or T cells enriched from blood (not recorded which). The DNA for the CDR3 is TGTGCCAGCAGCTTAGTACTAGCGGAGCAAGAGACCCAGTACTTC. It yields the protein CASSLVLAEQETQYF.